This T cell receptor beta chain was documented in a study of a mutant IDH1 vaccine in newly diagnosed glioma. Study context: Either 4-6 weeks after radiotherapy alone or alongside temozolomide, vaccination was begun. Of the patients given treatment, around 62% were male and 37.5% were female, and a mean age of roughly 40 years was recorded. Prior therapy was radiotherapy, temozolomide, or both; most received both.

Stated time point: week 5, during vaccination. The investigators gave 300 ug of mutant IDH1 20-mer peptide in each vaccine dose, together with topical imiquimod. The repertoire was sequenced with immunoSEQ multiplex PCR; TCRdb's copy has only in-frame clones and lacks some. Here the sample spans around 56,000 clones, around 82% being singletons. In the case of this clone: Its antigen is unidentified.

V shed 4 bases, J shed 10 bases, and the junction held 12 bases outside the gene matches. The CDR3 contains 15 residues. Germline CDR1 SGDLS, CDR2 YYNGEE. This receptor was obtained from a woman under 30 with glioma. Some clones in this sample may be carry-over from other donors' samples. Sequencing was performed on PBMCs, taken from a glioma patient whose treatment included an IDH1 peptide vaccine. This sequence joins TRBV9 and TRBJ1-4, with TRBD1 identical over 8 bases. The CDR3 here is CASSPDRGGVGKLFF. The DNA of the CDR3 is TGTGCCAGCAGCCCTGACAGGGGTGGAGTGGGAAAACTGTTTTTT. Supplemented by reference TRBV9 and TRBJ1-4, the full variable domain reads DSGVTQTPKHLITATGQRVTLRCSPRSGDLSVYWYQQSLDQGLQFLIQYYNGEERAKGNILERFSAQQFPDLHSELNLSSLELGDSALYFCASSPDRGGVGKLFFGSGTQLSVL.